A selection of T cell receptor beta chains follows, all from one sample in a study of blood T cells in healthy people across ages. TCRdb reanalysed the 5' RACE reads using MiXCR and keeps one entry per CDR3 protein. The profile shows about 730,000 distinct CDR3 sequences, approximately 39% of them singletons. Sequences were obtained from blood. The receptors originated from an older woman in good health. The CDR3 runs from the conserved cysteine through the conserved F or W. A D gene is named only where the DNA matches it firmly. Where a row states a size, it is once, few, many or the class of an expanded clone; other rows omit it.

clone_size | j_call | d_call | v_call | cdr3_aa | cdr3_nt
. | TRBJ2-1 | . | TRBV3-1 | CASSSSASSYNEQFF | TGTGCCAGCAGCTCTAGCGCAAGCTCCTACAATGAGCAGTTCTTC
. | TRBJ2-7 | . | TRBV20-1 | CSATQPSGTYEQYF | TGCAGTGCTACACAACCCTCAGGAACCTACGAGCAGTACTTC
. | TRBJ1-1 | . | TRBV20-1 | CSAPGWGERTEAFF | TGCAGTGCCCCAGGGTGGGGGGAAAGGACTGAAGCTTTCTTT
. | TRBJ1-2 | . | TRBV27 | CASSFTGGDYGYTF | TGTGCCAGCAGTTTTACCGGCGGGGACTATGGCTACACCTTC
. | TRBJ1-5 | . | TRBV27 | CASSVSGNQPQHF | TGTGCCAGCAGTGTATCGGGGAATCAGCCCCAGCATTTT
many | TRBJ1-4 | . | TRBV20-1 | CSARDRQGIEKLFF | TGCAGTGCTAGAGATCGGCAGGGCATCGAAAAACTGTTTTTT
once | TRBJ2-4 | TRBD1 | TRBV2 | CASSVGTELAKNIQYF | TGTGCCAGCAGTGTGGGGACAGAACTAGCCAAAAACATTCAGTACTTC
. | TRBJ1-1 | TRBD1 | TRBV7-2 | CASSRQGGSTEAFF | TGTGCCAGCAGCCGACAGGGAGGATCCACTGAAGCTTTCTTT
. | TRBJ2-3 | . | TRBV27 | CASKHESGTDTQYF | TGTGCCAGCAAACACGAGAGCGGCACAGATACGCAGTATTTT
. | TRBJ2-7 | . | TRBV18 | CASSPSAAKAHEQYF | TGTGCCAGCTCACCATCTGCAGCCAAGGCCCACGAGCAGTACTTC
. | TRBJ2-5 | TRBD2 | TRBV20-1 | CSATRLAGGQETQYF | TGCAGTGCTACCCGACTAGCGGGGGGGCAAGAGACCCAGTACTTC
few | TRBJ2-3 | TRBD1 | TRBV2 | CASLDRGLTDTQYF | TGTGCCAGTCTCGACAGGGGGCTTACAGATACGCAGTATTTT
. | TRBJ2-3 | TRBD2 | TRBV7-6 | CASSTGTSGTTDTQYF | TGTGCCAGCAGTACCGGGACTAGCGGGACCACAGATACGCAGTATTTT
few | TRBJ2-7 | TRBD2 | TRBV6-2/TRBV6-3 | CASIPTSGGYEQYF | TGTGCCAGCATCCCCACTAGCGGGGGATACGAGCAGTACTTC
. | TRBJ2-7 | TRBD1 | TRBV6-5 | CASSSSLPGQGRIARGNEQYF | TGTGCCAGCAGTTCGTCCCTTCCGGGACAGGGGCGTATCGCCAGAGGGAACGAGCAGTACTTC
few | TRBJ2-7 | TRBD2 | TRBV20-1 | CSASSGGYEQYF | TGCAGTGCTAGTTCGGGGGGCTACGAGCAGTACTTC
few | TRBJ2-3 | . | TRBV12-3/TRBV12-4 | CASSLVRGPIGTDTQYF | TGTGCCAGCAGTTTAGTTAGGGGTCCTATCGGCACAGATACGCAGTATTTT
few | TRBJ2-2 | . | TRBV9 | CASSLRVTGELFF | TGTGCCAGCAGCCTCAGGGTCACCGGGGAGCTGTTTTTT
. | TRBJ1-2 | . | TRBV20-1 | CSAPKGPSYTF | TGCAGTGCCCCGAAAGGGCCCAGCTACACCTTC
. | TRBJ2-7 | . | TRBV18 | CASSPPTGGNNSYEQYF | TGTGCCAGCTCACCACCAACGGGGGGCAATAACTCCTACGAGCAGTACTTC
once | TRBJ2-7 | TRBD2 | TRBV30 | CAWSGLAGHTSYEQYF | TGTGCCTGGAGTGGCCTAGCGGGGCACACGTCCTACGAGCAGTACTTC
once | TRBJ2-7 | . | TRBV18 | CASSPSGQPWEQYF | TGTGCCAGCTCACCGTCGGGACAACCCTGGGAGCAGTACTTC